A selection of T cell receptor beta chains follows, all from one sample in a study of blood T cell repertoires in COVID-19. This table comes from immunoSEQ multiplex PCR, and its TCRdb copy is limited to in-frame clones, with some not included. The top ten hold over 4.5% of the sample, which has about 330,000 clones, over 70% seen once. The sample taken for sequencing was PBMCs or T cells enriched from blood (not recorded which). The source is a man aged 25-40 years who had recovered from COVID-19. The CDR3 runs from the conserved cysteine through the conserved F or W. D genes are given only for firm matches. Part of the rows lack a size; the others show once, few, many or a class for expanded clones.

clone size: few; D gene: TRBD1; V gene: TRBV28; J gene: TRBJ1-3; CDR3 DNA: TGTGCCAGCAGTTTGACAGGGGCTGGAAACACCATATATTTT; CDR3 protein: CASSLTGAGNTIYF
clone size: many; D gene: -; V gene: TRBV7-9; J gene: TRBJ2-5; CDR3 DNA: TGTGCCAGCAGCCTGGATGTGGGGCCCCAAGAGACCCAGTACTTC; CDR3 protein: CASSLDVGPQETQYF
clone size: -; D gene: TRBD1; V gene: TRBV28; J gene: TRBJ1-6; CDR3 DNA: TGTGCCAGCAGTCCCCGGACAGGGGGCTCCTATAATTCACCCCTCCACTTT; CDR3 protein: CASSPRTGGSYNSPLHF
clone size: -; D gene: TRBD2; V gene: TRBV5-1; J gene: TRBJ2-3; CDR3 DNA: TGCGCCAGCAGCGGGGGACTAGCGTTTGGAGATACGCAGTATTTT; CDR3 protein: CASSGGLAFGDTQYF
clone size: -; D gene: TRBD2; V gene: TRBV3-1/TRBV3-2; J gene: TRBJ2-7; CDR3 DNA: TGTGCCAGCAGCCAAGGGATCAGCGGGGGCGACGAGCAGTACTTC; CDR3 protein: CASSQGISGGDEQYF
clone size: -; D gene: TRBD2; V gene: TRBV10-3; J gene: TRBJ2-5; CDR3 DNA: TGTGCCACCGCTCCACTAGCGGGGTCGGAGACCCAGTACTTC; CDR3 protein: CATAPLAGSETQYF
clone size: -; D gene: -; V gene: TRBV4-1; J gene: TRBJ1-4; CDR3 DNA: TGCGCCAGCAGCCAAGAAACAGGGAAGACTAATGAAAAACTGTTTTTT; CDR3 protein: CASSQETGKTNEKLFF
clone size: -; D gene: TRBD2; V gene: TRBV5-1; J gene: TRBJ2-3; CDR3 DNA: TGCGCCAGCAGTGGACTAGCGGGAGGCACAGATACGCAGTATTTT; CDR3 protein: CASSGLAGGTDTQYF
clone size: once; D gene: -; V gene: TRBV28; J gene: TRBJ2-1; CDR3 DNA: TGTGCCAGCAGTCCCCCGACAAGCCACTACAATGAGCAGTTCTTC; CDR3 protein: CASSPPTSHYNEQFF
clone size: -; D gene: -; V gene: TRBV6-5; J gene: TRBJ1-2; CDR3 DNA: TGTGCCAGCAATTCCGGGAGGCTTGGAGGCTACACCTTC; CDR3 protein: CASNSGRLGGYTF
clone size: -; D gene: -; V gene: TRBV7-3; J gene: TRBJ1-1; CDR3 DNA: TGTGCCAGCAGCTTAAGGGGGGATACTGAAGCTTTCTTT; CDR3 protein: CASSLRGDTEAFF
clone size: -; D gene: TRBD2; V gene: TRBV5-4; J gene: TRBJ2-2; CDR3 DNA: TGTGCCAGCAGCTCTTCTAGCGGGAGAAACACCGGGGAGCTGTTTTTT; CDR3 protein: CASSSSSGRNTGELFF
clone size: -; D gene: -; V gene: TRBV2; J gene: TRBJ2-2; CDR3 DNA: TGTGCCAGCAGTCAGGGCACCGGGGAGCTGTTTTTT; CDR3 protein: CASSQGTGELFF
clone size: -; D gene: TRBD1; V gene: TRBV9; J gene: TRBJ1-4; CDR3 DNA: TGTGCCAGCAGCGTAGGGACAGGGAATGAAAAACTGTTTTTT; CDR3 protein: CASSVGTGNEKLFF
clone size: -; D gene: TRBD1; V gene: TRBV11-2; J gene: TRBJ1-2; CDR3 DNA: TGTGCCAGCAGCTCTCTACCGCGGACAGGGAATGGCTACACCTTC; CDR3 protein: CASSSLPRTGNGYTF
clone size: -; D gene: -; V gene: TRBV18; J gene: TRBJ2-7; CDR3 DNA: TGTGCCAGCTCACCGGCAGGGACCTACGAGCAGTACTTC; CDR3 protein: CASSPAGTYEQYF
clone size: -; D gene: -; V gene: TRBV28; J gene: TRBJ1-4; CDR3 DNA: TGTGCCAGCAGGCCTCGGGGGGTTAATGAAAAACTGTTTTTT; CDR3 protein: CASRPRGVNEKLFF
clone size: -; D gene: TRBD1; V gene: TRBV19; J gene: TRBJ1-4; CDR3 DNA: TGTGCCAGTAGAACCCTGACAGGGGTCCATGAAAAACTGTTTTTT; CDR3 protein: CASRTLTGVHEKLFF
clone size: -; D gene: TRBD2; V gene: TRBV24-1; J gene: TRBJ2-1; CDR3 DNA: TGTGCCACCAGCCCGTCCGGGACTAGGAATTACAATGAGCAGTTCTTC; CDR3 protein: CATSPSGTRNYNEQFF
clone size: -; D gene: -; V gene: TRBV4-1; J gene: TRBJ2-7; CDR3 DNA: TGCGCCAGCAGCCAAGTAGGGGACTCATCCTACGAGCAGTACTTC; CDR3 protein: CASSQVGDSSYEQYF
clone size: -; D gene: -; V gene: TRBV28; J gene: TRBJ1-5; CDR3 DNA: TGTGCCAGCAGTTTTGGGGGGTTAAATCAGCCCCAGCATTTT; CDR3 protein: CASSFGGLNQPQHF
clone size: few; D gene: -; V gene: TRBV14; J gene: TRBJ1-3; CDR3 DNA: TGTGCCAGCAGCCCGTGGGGACACAGCTCTGGAAACACCATATATTTT; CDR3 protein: CASSPWGHSSGNTIYF
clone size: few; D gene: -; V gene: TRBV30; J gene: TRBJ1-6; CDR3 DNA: TGTGCCTGGAGTGGGGAGGGATCACCCCTCCACTTT; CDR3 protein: CAWSGEGSPLHF
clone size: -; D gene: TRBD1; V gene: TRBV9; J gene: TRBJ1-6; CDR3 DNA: TGTGCCAGCAGCGGACGACAGGGGTTAAATTCACCCCTCCACTTT; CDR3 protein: CASSGRQGLNSPLHF
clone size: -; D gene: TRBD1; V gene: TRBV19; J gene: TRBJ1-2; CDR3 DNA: TGTGCCAGTAGTCTCAGGACAGGGGCGCACTATGGCTACACCTTC; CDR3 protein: CASSLRTGAHYGYTF
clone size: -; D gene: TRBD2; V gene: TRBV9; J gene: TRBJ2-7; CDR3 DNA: TGTGCCAGCAGCGTAATCCCGGGACTAGCGGCAGACGAGCAGTACTTC; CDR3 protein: CASSVIPGLAADEQYF
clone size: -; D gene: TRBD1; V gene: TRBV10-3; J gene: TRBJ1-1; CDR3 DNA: TGTGCCATCAGGCCCGGACAGGGGTCGGGCACTGAAGCTTTCTTT; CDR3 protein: CAIRPGQGSGTEAFF
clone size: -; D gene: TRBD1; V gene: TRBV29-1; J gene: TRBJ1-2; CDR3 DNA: TGCAGCGTTAAGGGGGCTACTAACTATGGCTACACCTTC; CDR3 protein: CSVKGATNYGYTF
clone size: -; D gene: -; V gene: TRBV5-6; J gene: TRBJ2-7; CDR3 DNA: TGTGCCAGCAGCTTCGGAGGGCACTACGAGCAGTACTTC; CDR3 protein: CASSFGGHYEQYF
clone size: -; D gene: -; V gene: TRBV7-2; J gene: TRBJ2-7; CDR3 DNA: TGTGCCAGCAGCCTACGGGTGTCCTACGAGCAGTACTTC; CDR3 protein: CASSLRVSYEQYF
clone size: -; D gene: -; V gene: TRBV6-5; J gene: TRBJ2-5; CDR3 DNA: TGTGCCAGCAGTTACTCAGAAAGGGGGACCCAGTACTTC; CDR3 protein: CASSYSERGTQYF
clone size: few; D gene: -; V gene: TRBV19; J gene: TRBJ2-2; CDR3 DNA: TGTGCCAGTAGTATAGATCGCGGCGGGGCGAACACCGGGGAGCTGTTTTTT; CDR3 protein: CASSIDRGGANTGELFF
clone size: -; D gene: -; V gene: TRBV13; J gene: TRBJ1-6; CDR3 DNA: TGTGCCAGCAGCTCAGGACTGTCAAATTCACCCCTCCACTTT; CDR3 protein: CASSSGLSNSPLHF
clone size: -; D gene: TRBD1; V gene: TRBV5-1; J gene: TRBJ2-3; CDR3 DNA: TGCGCCAGCAGAAACCCGGGACAGGGGGCCACAGATACGCAGTATTTT; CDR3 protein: CASRNPGQGATDTQYF
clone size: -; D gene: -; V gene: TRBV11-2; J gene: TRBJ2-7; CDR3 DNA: TGTGCCAGCAGCCCACTAGACCGGGACGAGCAGTACTTC; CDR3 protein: CASSPLDRDEQYF
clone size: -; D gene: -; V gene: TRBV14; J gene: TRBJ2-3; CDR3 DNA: TGTGCCAGCAGCCCGCGGACAGCTAAAAGCACAGATACGCAGTATTTT; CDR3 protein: CASSPRTAKSTDTQYF
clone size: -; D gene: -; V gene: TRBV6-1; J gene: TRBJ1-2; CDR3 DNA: TGTGCCAGCAGTGAATACCCCGTATTGGGCAGGGGATTAGTTGGCTACACCTTC; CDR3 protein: CASSEYPVLGRGLVGYTF
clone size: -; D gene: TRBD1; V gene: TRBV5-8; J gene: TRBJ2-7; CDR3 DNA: TGTGCCAGCAGCTCAACAGGGGAAGGGTACGAGCAGTACTTC; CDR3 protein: CASSSTGEGYEQYF
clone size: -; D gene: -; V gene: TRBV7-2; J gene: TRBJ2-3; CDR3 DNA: TGTGCCAGCAGCCCAGAGGCTAGCTTCACAGATACGCAGTATTTT; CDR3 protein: CASSPEASFTDTQYF
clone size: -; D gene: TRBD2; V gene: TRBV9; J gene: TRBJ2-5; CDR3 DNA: TGTGCCAGCAGCGACTGGACTAGCGGGCAAGAGACCCAGTACTTC; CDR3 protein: CASSDWTSGQETQYF
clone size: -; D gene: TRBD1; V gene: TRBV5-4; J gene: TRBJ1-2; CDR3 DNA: TGTGCCAGCAGCGGCAGGGGGCTCGGGGGCTACACCTTC; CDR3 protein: CASSGRGLGGYTF
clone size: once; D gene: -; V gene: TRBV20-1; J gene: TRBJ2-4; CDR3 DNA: TGCAGTGCTCATGGCCAAAACATTCAGTACTTC; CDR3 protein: CSAHGQNIQYF
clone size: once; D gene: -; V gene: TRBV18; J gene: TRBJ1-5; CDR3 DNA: TGTGCCAGCAGTAACATAGGACTGAGCAATCAGCCCCAGCATTTT; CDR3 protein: CASSNIGLSNQPQHF
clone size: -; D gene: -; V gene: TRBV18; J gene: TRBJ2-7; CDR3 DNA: TGTGCCAGCTCACCAGAAGGGACGGGGAGGGGGGTGCCCTACGAGCAGTACTTC; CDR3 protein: CASSPEGTGRGVPYEQYF
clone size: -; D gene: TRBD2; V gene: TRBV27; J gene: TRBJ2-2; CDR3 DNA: TGTGCCAGCAGTCTTGGGACTAGGAACACCGGGGAGCTGTTTTTT; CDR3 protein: CASSLGTRNTGELFF
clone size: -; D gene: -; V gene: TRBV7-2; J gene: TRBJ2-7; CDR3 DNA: TGTGCCAGCAGCCCCCGGGGTAGCGCCCACGAGCAGTACTTC; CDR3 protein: CASSPRGSAHEQYF
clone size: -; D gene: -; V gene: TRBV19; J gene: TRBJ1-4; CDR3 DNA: TGTGCCAGTCTATCAGGGCTCCAAAAACTGTTTTTT; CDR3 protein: CASLSGLQKLFF
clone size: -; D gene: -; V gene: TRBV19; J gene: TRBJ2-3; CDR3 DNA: TGTGCCAGTAGGATCACAGGGTCGGGTACGCAGTATTTT; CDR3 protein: CASRITGSGTQYF
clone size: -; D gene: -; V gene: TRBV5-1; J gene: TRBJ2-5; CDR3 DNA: TGCGCCAGCAACCCTACGGGCGGGGGCAGGGAGACCCAGTACTTC; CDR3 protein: CASNPTGGGRETQYF
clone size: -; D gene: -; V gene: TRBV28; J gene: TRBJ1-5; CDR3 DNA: TGTGCCAGCAGTCCTCTTACAGGGTTTCAGCCCCAGCATTTT; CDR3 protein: CASSPLTGFQPQHF
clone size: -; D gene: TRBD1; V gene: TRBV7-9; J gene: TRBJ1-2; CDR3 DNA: TGTGCCAGCAGCTCCTGGGACAGGGAGAACTATGGCTACACCTTC; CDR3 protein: CASSSWDRENYGYTF
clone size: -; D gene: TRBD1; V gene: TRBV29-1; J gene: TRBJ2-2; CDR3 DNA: TGCAGATTAGGACAGGGGGCGGCCGGGGAGCTGTTTTTT; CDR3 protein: CRLGQGAAGELFF
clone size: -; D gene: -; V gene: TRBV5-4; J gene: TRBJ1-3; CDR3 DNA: TGTGCCAGTCACAGGGCGGACACCATATATTTT; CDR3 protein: CASHRADTIYF
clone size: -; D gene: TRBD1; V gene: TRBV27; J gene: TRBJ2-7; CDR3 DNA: TGTGCCAGCAGTTTTTCACCGGGACAGGGGGCCTACGAGCAGTACTTC; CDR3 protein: CASSFSPGQGAYEQYF
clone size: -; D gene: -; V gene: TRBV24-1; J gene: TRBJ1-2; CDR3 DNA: TGTGCCACCAGTGCCCAAGGACCCGGAGGAGTGTATGGCTACACCTTC; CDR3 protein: CATSAQGPGGVYGYTF
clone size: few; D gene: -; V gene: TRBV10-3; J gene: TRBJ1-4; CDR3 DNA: TGTGCCATCAGTGAACAGAATGAAAAACTGTTTTTT; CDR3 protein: CAISEQNEKLFF
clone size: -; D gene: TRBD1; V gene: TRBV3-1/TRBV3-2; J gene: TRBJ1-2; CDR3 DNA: TGTGCCAGCAGCCAAGACAGGGGGCGCCCTAACTATGGCTACACCTTC; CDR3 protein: CASSQDRGRPNYGYTF
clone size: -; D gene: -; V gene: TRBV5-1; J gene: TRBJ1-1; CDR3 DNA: TGCGCCAGCAGCGAGCAGGGTTTCATCCGGGACACTGAAGCTTTCTTT; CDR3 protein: CASSEQGFIRDTEAFF